This passage covers 27 T cell receptor beta chains from one sample sequenced in a study of T-cell reconstitution after alpha-beta-depleted transplantation in children. Preparation of the TCRbeta library used unique molecular identifiers. One entry per CDR3 protein results from TCRdb running MiXCR on the PCR reads. The sample carries about 340,000 distinct CDR3 sequences, 15% to 20% recorded once. The sample was PBMCs, mostly from graft donor cells, taken 360 days after TCRalphabeta/CD19-depleted stem cell transplant. The receptors were gathered from a male patient aged 2 to 10 who had a stem cell transplant for acute lymphoblastic leukemia, so the T cells may come from the graft donor.

V and J are TRBV20-1 and TRBJ2-1, with 14 bases matching TRBD2. This CDR3 is 20 amino acids long. The V gene's germline CDR1 is DFQATT and CDR2 SNEGSKA (reference sequence). V gave up 4 bases and J gave up 7 bases; unmatched junction bases: 21. Here the CDR3 reads CSATRWGTSGGTTRENEQFF. CDR3 DNA: TGCAGTGCTACGCGATGGGGGACTAGCGGGGGAACCACGAGGGAGAATGAGCAGTTCTTC.

The V call is TRBV29-1, the J call TRBJ2-7, with 9 nucleotides matching TRBD1. Germline CDR1 reads SQVTM; CDR2 reads ANQGSEA. The CDR3 consists of 15 residues. Trimming at V came to 4 bases and at J to 3 bases, leaving 10 bases not matched to a gene. CDR3 loop: CSVGGLQGAYYEQYF. In nucleotides, the CDR3 is TGCAGCGTTGGGGGTTTACAGGGGGCGTACTACGAGCAGTACTTC.

The rearrangement uses TRBV30 and TRBJ2-3, with 7 nucleotides matching TRBD1. V dropped 2 bases and J dropped 4; count of bases not matched to a gene: 0. Per germline, CDR1 GTSNPN and CDR2 SVGIG (reference sequence). The CDR3 is made up of 12 amino acids. Here the CDR3 reads CAWSQGADTQYF. CDR3 coding DNA: TGTGCCTGGAGTCAGGGGGCAGATACGCAGTATTTT.

This clonotype was observed a few times. J is TRBJ2-7 and V is TRBV6-2 or TRBV6-3, with TRBD2 matching over 7 bases. The CDR3 length is 14 residues. Per the germline V gene, CDR1 is MNHEY and CDR2 is SVGEGT. Losses at the gene ends were 4 bases for V and 2 bases for J; bases not matched to a gene: 5. For the CDR3, the DNA is TGTGCCAGCAGTTCGGGACTAACCCCCTACGAGCAGTACTTC. Translating it yields CASSSGLTPYEQYF.

This clonotype was counted many times. V is TRBV5-1 and J is TRBJ1-6; the D gene is possibly TRBD1 (5 bases). This CDR3 contains 15 residues. CDR1 and CDR2 (germline): SGHRS, YFSETQ. V was trimmed by 1 base and J by 7 bases, leaving 12 bases between them. CDR3 nucleotides: TGCGCCAGCAGCTTGAGCAGGGTCGCGAATTCACCCCTCCACTTT. Its translation: CASSLSRVANSPLHF.

The chain couples TRBV20-1 to TRBJ2-1, with 7 bases matching TRBD1. After removal of 0 bases from V and 2 bases from J, the junction contained 1 base not matched to a gene. Germline V gene lookup returns CDR1 DFQATT and CDR2 SNEGSKA (reference sequence). The CDR3 is 14 residues long. CDR3 DNA sequence: TGCAGTGCTAGAGATCAGGGGGCCTACAATGAGCAGTTCTTC. Its protein is CSARDQGAYNEQFF.

This clonotype was seen repeatedly, ten times or more. The rearrangement joins TRBV9 to TRBJ2-1; TRBD2 agrees at 9 bases. This CDR3 contains 16 residues. The V gene's germline CDR1 is SGDLS and CDR2 YYNGEE. The V segment lost 3 bases and the J segment 3 bases; nucleotides outside the gene matches: 7. The CDR3, as DNA: TGTGCCAGCAGCGAATGGGCGGGGGGGAGCTACAATGAGCAGTTCTTC. Protein: CASSEWAGGSYNEQFF.

This clonotype was found a few times. The chain carries TRBV10-3 and TRBJ2-3; possibly TRBD2 for D (5 bases). V was pared by 7 bases and J by 1 base, with 9 bases between. The germline V gene has CDR1 ENHRY and CDR2 SYGVKD. This CDR3 is built from 13 residues. The CDR3 bases are TGTGCCATCATGGGAGCGGGCACAGATACGCAGTATTTT. This sequence encodes CAIMGAGTDTQYF.

V and J are TRBV29-1 and TRBJ2-6, with 7 bases lining up with TRBD2. Trimming removed 6 bases from V and 2 bases from J; junction bases left unmatched: 4. The CDR3 sequence is 14 residues long. The V gene's germline CDR1 is SQVTM and CDR2 ANQGSEA. CDR3 sequence: CSVELATGANVLTF. DNA for the CDR3: TGCAGCGTGGAACTAGCGACTGGGGCCAACGTCCTGACTTTC.

This clonotype was found a few times. The CDR3 here is CASSYSQTTQGFF. CDR3 nucleotide sequence: TGTGCCAGCAGTTACTCTCAGACCACGCAGGGGTTCTTC. The genes are TRBV12-3 or TRBV12-4 and TRBJ2-1; D may be TRBD1 (5 bases). The V end lost 4 bases, the J end lost 15 bases, and 19 bases lay between the germline ends. The CDR3 runs to 13 residues.

This clonotype was observed a few times. Sequence at one end of the junction differs from germline and may be a read error. This CDR3 reads CASSIKEDLPLIF. CDR3 nucleotide sequence: TGTGCCAGTAGTATAAAGGAGGACTTACCCCTGATCTTC. The chain recombines TRBV19 with TRBJ2-1; D possibly corresponds to TRBD2 (5 bases). Germline V gene data show CDR1 as LNHDA and CDR2 as SQIVND (reference sequence). CDR3 length: 13 residues.

The table lists this clonotype with a few counts. The chain recombines TRBV28 with TRBJ1-4, with no clear D. The CDR3 contains 14 residues. Trimming removed 0 bases at V and 5 bases at J, with 7 bases between. Germline V gives CDR1 MDHEN, CDR2 SYDVKM. The CDR3 loop reads CASSLWQKNEKLFF. The CDR3 DNA reads as TGTGCCAGCAGTTTATGGCAGAAAAATGAAAAACTGTTTTTT.

This chain connects TRBV11-2 to TRBJ2-1, with TRBD2 matching over 10 bases. Trimming took 3 bases from V and 2 from J; bases not matched to a gene: 13. Germline CDR1 SGHAT, CDR2 FQNNGV. CDR3 length: 19 residues. The CDR3 bases are TGTGCCAGCAGCTTTTGGGCTAGCGGGAGACTCTGGGCCTACAATGAGCAGTTCTTC. It is translated as CASSFWASGRLWAYNEQFF.

This clonotype was seen more than once but under ten times. The chain is built from TRBV4-1 and TRBJ2-5; D might be TRBD1 (6 bases). This CDR3 comprises 14 residues. Trimming removed 2 bases from V and 5 bases from J, with 12 bases in between. CDR1 is MGHRA, CDR2 YSYEKL, per germline. The CDR3 protein is CASSQNRELETQYF. The DNA of the CDR3 is TGCGCCAGCAGCCAAAACAGGGAGTTGGAGACCCAGTACTTC.

The chain employs TRBV20-1 and TRBJ2-3; 11 nucleotides match TRBD2. The germline gives CDR1 DFQATT, CDR2 SNEGSKA (reference sequence). The V and J ends lost 0 bases and 1 base, in that order; junction bases with no gene match: 3. The CDR3 is 16 amino acids. CDR3 sequence (DNA): TGCAGTGCTAGAGAGCGGGGACTAGCGGGCACAGATACGCAGTATTTT. Translated, it gives CSARERGLAGTDTQYF.

V gene TRBV3-1 combines with J gene TRBJ2-3; the D gene is possibly TRBD2 (7 bases). V shed 1 base and J shed 3 bases, with 17 bases lying between them. The germline CDR1 and CDR2 sequences are LGHDT and YNNKEL (reference sequence). CDR3 length: 17 residues. The CDR3 loop is CASSQVLLRGGTDTQYF. The CDR3 region has the DNA TGTGCCAGCAGCCAAGTACTTCTAAGGGGGGGGACAGATACGCAGTATTTT.

The chain employs TRBV20-1 and TRBJ1-4; D unclear. V lost 0 bases to trimming and J lost 7 bases, with 12 bases between them. Germline CDR1 is DFQATT and CDR2 is SNEGSKA (reference sequence). This CDR3 has 14 amino acids. CDR3 bases: TGCAGTGCTAGAGACAAAGGGTTCGGTGAAAAACTGTTTTTT. Its translation: CSARDKGFGEKLFF.

This clonotype was detected ten times or more. This chain connects TRBV12-3 or TRBV12-4 to TRBJ2-5, with D unclear. V lost 3 bases to trimming and J lost 7 bases, with 6 bases between them. This CDR3 is 11 amino acids long. CDR3 DNA: TGTGCCAGCAGTTTTGTCGGGACCCAGTACTTC. Translation: CASSFVGTQYF.

On this clonotype: A clone one base away is much larger, so this may be a read error. The rearrangement joins TRBV10-3 to TRBJ1-5; D is unclear. This CDR3 is 13 amino acids long. Germline loops: CDR1 ENHRY, CDR2 SYGVKD. CDR3 protein: CGISVEMGQPQHF. As DNA, the CDR3 is TGTGGCATCAGTGTCGAAATGGGTCAGCCCCAGCATTTT.

This chain joins TRBV4-2 and TRBJ2-1; possibly TRBD2 for D (5 bases). CDR1 is LGHNA and CDR2 is YNFKEQ in the germline V gene. CDR3 length: 17 residues. V was shortened by 4 bases and J by 2 bases, with 18 bases between the two germline ends. CDR3 nucleotides: TGTGCCAGCAGCCCCTTCGGGGTCGGGGAGACCTACAATGAGCAGTTCTTC. Residues: CASSPFGVGETYNEQFF.

This clonotype was counted only a few times. V gene TRBV6-1 combines with J gene TRBJ2-1, with 7 bases that match TRBD2. In germline, CDR1 is MNHNS, CDR2 SASEGT. V gave up 5 bases and J gave up 4 bases; unmatched junction bases: 8. CDR3 length equals 15 residues. This chain's CDR3 is CASSPILAEYNEQFF. Here the CDR3 DNA reads TGTGCCAGCAGTCCCATTCTAGCGGAGTACAATGAGCAGTTCTTC.

In its sample, this clonotype was seen a few times. The chain couples TRBV4-1 to TRBJ2-2; TRBD2 agrees at 7 bases. Germline loops: CDR1 MGHRA, CDR2 YSYEKL. The CDR3 contains 15 residues. V dropped 6 bases and J dropped 1; count of bases not matched to a gene: 5. The CDR3 here is CASRLARMNTGELFF. The CDR3 DNA sequence: TGCGCCAGCAGACTAGCGAGGATGAACACCGGGGAGCTGTTTTTT.

This clonotype was observed a handful of times. V and J are TRBV20-1 and TRBJ2-1; the match to TRBD2 covers 10 bases. Germline V gene data show CDR1 as DFQATT and CDR2 as SNEGSKA (reference sequence). The CDR3 has 14 residues. With V trimmed by 5 bases and J by 3 bases, 4 bases remained unmatched. CDR3 bases: TGCAGTGCTTCGACTAGCGGGCTCTACAATGAGCAGTTCTTC. Translated: CSASTSGLYNEQFF.

This clonotype was counted a few times. V and J are TRBV12-3 or TRBV12-4 and TRBJ2-7; the D gene is possibly TRBD1 (6 bases). V gave up 3 bases and J gave up 2 bases, with 23 bases separating them. This CDR3 contains 18 residues. CDR3 coding DNA: TGTGCCAGCAGTTTGCCCCCATACTCCGCAGGGGACCCCTACGAGCAGTACTTC. Protein: CASSLPPYSAGDPYEQYF.

In this sample, this clonotype turned up a few times. The V call is TRBV12-3 or TRBV12-4, the J call TRBJ1-2, with TRBD1 matching 7 bases. CDR3 size: 15 residues. With V trimmed by 5 bases and J by 7 bases, 13 bases remained unmatched. As DNA, the CDR3 is TGTGCCAGCAGTGCTGCGACAGGGAGAGAGGGTGGCTACACCTTC. The encoded protein is CASSAATGREGGYTF.

This clonotype has ten or more counts. The chain combines TRBV6-5 with TRBJ2-7, with D possibly TRBD1 on 5 matching bases. Germline V gene data show CDR1 as MNHEY and CDR2 as SVGAGI. Trimming stripped 2 bases from V and 0 bases from J, with 20 bases between. The CDR3 runs to 18 residues. This chain's CDR3 is CASSYGAPGVLYSYEQYF. As DNA, the CDR3 is TGTGCCAGCAGTTACGGGGCCCCCGGCGTCCTATACTCCTACGAGCAGTACTTC.

This chain links TRBV15 with TRBJ1-1, with TRBD1 as a possible D gene (5 bases). V was cut by 0 bases and J by 1 base, with 9 bases left in between. Germline V gene sequence: CDR1 LNHNV, CDR2 YYDKDF (reference sequence). The CDR3 runs 15 residues. The CDR3 coding sequence is TGTGCCACCAGCAGAGATCCAGGGCCGAACACTGAAGCTTTCTTT. Translating it yields CATSRDPGPNTEAFF. The full variable domain, rest sourced from reference TRBV15 and TRBJ1-1, is DAMVIQNPRYQVTQFGKPVTLSCSQTLNHNVMYWYQQKSSQAPKLLFHYYDKDFNNEADTPDNFQSRRPNTSFCFLDIRSPGLGDTAMYLCATSRDPGPNTEAFFGQGTRLTVV.